This T cell receptor beta chain was retrieved from a study of T cell repertoires in cytomegalovirus infection. Background on the study: Public TCR beta signature analysis indicated the presence of both CMV infection and matching HLA type.

Study-wide points: Ex vivo, HLA-C-restricted CMV-specific TCR beta clonotypes prevailed over the rest of the response. CMV carriers with the relevant HLA were identified by cumulative public TCR beta family frequency.

There are many counts of this clonotype. The antigen is undetermined. TCRdb itself ran the reads through MiXCR, one entry per CDR3 protein. The repertoire holds more than 500,000 distinct CDR3 sequences, with more than 15% as singletons. Germline CDR1 and CDR2: DFQATT and SNEGSKA (reference sequence). Germline trimming cut 6 bases from V and 3 bases from J; bases unmatched to any gene: 12. The CDR3 spans 15 residues. The sequence was obtained from a human donor in good health (CMV status not recorded). Some clones in this sample may be carry-over from other donors' samples. Material: CD8+ T cells from PBMCs. V gene TRBV20-1 combines with J gene TRBJ2-5; 8 bases map to TRBD2. The CDR3 DNA is TGCAGTGCCCACAGGGAGCGGGGGCGCGAAGAGACCCAGTACTTC. Translating gives CSAHRERGREETQYF.